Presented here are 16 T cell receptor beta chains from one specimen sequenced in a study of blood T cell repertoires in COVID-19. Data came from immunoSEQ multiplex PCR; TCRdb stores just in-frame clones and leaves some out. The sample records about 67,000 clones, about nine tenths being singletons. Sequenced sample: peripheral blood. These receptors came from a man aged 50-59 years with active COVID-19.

The CDR3 sequence: CASSLKGAWGTDTQYF. DNA for the CDR3: TGTGCCAGCAGCTTGAAGGGGGCCTGGGGCACAGATACGCAGTATTTT. V usage is TRBV5-4 and J usage is TRBJ2-3; 7 nucleotides line up with TRBD1. Germline lookup yields CDR1 SGHNT and CDR2 YYREEE (reference sequence). This CDR3 comprises 16 residues. With V trimmed by 1 base and J by 1 base, 6 bases remained unmatched.

DNA for the CDR3: TGTGCCAGCAGTTACTATGCTAGCGGAGGTAGTGAGTTCTTC. It encodes CASSYYASGGSEFF. The rearrangement joins TRBV6-5 to TRBJ2-1; 7 bases line up with TRBD2. The CDR3 loop spans 14 amino acids. CDR1 and CDR2 from the germline V gene are MNHEY and SVGAGI. The V and J ends lost 1 base and 14 bases, in that order; junction bases with no gene match: 11.

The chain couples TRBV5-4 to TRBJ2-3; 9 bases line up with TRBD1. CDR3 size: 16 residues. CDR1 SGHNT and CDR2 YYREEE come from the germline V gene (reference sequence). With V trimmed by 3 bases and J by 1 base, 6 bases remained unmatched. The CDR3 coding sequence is TGTGCCAGCAGCTCCAACACAGGGGGCGGCACAGATACGCAGTATTTT. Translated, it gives CASSSNTGGGTDTQYF.

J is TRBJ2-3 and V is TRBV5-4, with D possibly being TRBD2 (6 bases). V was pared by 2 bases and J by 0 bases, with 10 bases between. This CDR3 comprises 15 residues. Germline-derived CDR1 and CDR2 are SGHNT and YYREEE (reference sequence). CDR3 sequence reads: CASSLGGTSTDTQYF. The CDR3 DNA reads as TGTGCCAGCAGCTTAGGCGGGACGAGCACAGATACGCAGTATTTT.

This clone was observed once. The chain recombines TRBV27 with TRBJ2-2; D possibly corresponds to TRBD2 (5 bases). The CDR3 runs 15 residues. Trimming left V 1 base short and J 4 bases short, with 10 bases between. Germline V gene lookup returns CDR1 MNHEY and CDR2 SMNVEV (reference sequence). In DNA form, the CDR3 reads TGTGCCAGCAGTTTATATGAGGGATCCACCGGGGAGCTGTTTTTT. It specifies CASSLYEGSTGELFF.

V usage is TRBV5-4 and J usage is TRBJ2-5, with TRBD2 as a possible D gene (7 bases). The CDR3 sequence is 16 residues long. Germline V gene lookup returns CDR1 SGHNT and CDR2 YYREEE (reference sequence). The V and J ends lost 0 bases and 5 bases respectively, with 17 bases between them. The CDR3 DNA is TGTGCCAGCAGCTTGGAGGCGGGGGCAGGTTTTGAGACCCAGTACTTC. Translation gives CASSLEAGAGFETQYF.

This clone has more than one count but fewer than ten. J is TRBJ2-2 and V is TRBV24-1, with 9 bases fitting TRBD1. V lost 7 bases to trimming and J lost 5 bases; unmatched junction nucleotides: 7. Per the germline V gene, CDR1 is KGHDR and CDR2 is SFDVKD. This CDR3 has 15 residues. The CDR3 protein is CATSSGTGSTGELFF. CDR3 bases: TGTGCCACCAGCTCCGGGACAGGGTCGACCGGGGAGCTGTTTTTT.

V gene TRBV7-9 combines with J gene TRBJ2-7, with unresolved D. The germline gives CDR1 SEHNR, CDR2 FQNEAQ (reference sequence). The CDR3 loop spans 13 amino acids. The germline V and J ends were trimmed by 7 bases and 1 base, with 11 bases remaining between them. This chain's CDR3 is CASKSDGSYEQYF. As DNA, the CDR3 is TGTGCCAGCAAGTCAGACGGGTCCTACGAGCAGTACTTC.

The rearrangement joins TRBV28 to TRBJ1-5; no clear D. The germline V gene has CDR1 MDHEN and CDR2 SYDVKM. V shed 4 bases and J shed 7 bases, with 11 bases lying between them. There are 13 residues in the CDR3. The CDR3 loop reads CASSWAGGQPQHF. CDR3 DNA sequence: TGTGCCAGCAGTTGGGCGGGAGGACAGCCCCAGCATTTT. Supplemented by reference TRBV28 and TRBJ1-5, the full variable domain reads DVKVTQSSRYLVKRTGEKVFLECVQDMDHENMFWYRQDPGLGLRLIYFSYDVKMKEKGDIPEGYSVSREKKERFSLILESASTNQTSMYLCASSWAGGQPQHFGDGTRLSIL.

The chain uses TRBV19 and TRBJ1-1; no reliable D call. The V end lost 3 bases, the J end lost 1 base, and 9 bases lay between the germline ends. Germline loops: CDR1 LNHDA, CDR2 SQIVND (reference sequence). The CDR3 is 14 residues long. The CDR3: CASSIPPENTEAFF. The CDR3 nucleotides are TGTGCCAGTAGTATCCCGCCAGAGAACACTGAAGCTTTCTTT.

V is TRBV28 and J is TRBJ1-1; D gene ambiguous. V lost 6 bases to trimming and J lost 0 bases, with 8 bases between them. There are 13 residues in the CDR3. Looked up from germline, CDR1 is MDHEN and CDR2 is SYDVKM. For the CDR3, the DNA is TGTGCCAGCAGGCAACAAATGAACACTGAAGCTTTCTTT. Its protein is CASRQQMNTEAFF.

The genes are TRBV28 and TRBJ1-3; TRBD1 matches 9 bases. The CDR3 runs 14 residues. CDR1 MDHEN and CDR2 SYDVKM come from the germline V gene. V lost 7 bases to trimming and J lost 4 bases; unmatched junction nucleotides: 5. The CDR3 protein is CASIDRGKGNTIYF. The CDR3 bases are TGTGCCAGCATCGACAGGGGGAAAGGAAACACCATATATTTT. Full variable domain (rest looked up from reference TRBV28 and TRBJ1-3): DVKVTQSSRYLVKRTGEKVFLECVQDMDHENMFWYRQDPGLGLRLIYFSYDVKMKEKGDIPEGYSVSREKKERFSLILESASTNQTSMYLCASIDRGKGNTIYFGEGSWLTVV.

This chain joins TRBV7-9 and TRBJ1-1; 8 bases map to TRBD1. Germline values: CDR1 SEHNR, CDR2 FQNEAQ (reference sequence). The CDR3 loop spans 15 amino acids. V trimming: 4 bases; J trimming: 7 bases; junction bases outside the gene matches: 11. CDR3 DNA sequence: TGTGCCAGCAGCTCACTGGACAGGGCCTTTTTTGAAGCTTTCTTT. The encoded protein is CASSSLDRAFFEAFF.

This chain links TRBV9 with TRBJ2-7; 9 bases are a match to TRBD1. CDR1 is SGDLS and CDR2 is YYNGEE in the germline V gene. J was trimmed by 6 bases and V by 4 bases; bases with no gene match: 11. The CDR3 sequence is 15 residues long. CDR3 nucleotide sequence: TGTGCCAGCAGCATCAACCCGGGACAGGGTATCGAGCAGTACTTC. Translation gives CASSINPGQGIEQYF.

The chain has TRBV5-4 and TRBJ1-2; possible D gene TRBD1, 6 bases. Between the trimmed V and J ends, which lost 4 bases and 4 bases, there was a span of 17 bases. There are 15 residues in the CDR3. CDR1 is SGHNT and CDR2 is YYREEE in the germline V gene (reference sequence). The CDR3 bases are TGTGCCAGCAGCAGCCCGGGGGGGGCGGTCTATGGCTACACCTTC. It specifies CASSSPGGAVYGYTF.

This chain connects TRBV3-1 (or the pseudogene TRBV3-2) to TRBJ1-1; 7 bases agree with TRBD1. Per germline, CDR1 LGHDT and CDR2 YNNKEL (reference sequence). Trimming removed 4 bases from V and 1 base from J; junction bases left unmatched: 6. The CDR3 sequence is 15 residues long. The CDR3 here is CASSPSGTANTEAFF. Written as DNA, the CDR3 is TGTGCCAGCAGCCCCTCCGGGACAGCGAACACTGAAGCTTTCTTT.